This T cell receptor (beta chain) was recorded in a study of blood T cell repertoires in COVID-19. Study in general: The samples span acute and convalescent COVID-19 from the United States, Italy and Spain. T cells, B-cell-depleted T cells, or PBMCs supplied cDNA or gDNA.

J was trimmed by 3 bases and V by 3 bases; bases with no gene match: 10. Looked up from germline, CDR1 is LGHNT and CDR2 is FRNRAP. The CDR3 has 17 amino acids. Original methodology: Counts of nucleated cells, estimated from reference gene primer amplification, were obtained. Measured with immunoSEQ multiplex PCR; TCRdb has only the in-frame clones, and not every one. V and J calls and clone size follow that table, whereas D and trimming were derived from the DNA. The profile shows around 250,000 clones, around nine tenths of them singletons. V gene TRBV12-5 combines with J gene TRBJ2-3, with 9 bases lining up with TRBD2. The source of this sequence is a middle-aged man with active or convalescent COVID-19. Input material: peripheral blood. The CDR3 DNA sequence: TGTGCTAGTGGTTTAGAATCAGGGACTAGCAGGACAGATACGCAGTATTTT. This translates into CASGLESGTSRTDTQYF.